Following are 6 T cell receptor beta chains from one sample sequenced in a study of neurological immune-mediated disorders. Time point noted: longitudinal time-point 2. TCRdb fed the 5' RACE reads into MiXCR, producing one record per CDR3 protein. The sample lists approximately 85,000 distinct CDR3 sequences, roughly 13% occurring once. Sequenced material: PBMCs. These receptors were collected from a female donor with HTLV-1-associated myelopathy (HAM/TSP).

There are a few counts of this clonotype. The gene calls are TRBV5-1 and TRBJ2-7; 8 bases are a match to TRBD1. The CDR3 spans 14 residues. V was clipped by 5 bases and J by 0 bases; unmatched bases: 4. The V gene's germline CDR1 is SGHRS and CDR2 YFSETQ. CDR3 bases: TGCGCCAGCAGGCGCCAGGGGGCCTCCTACGAGCAGTACTTC. Translating it yields CASRRQGASYEQYF.

This clonotype was picked up a small number of times. The chain carries TRBV3-1 and TRBJ1-2; tentatively, D is TRBD1 (5 bases). Germline CDR1 reads LGHDT; CDR2 reads YNNKEL (reference sequence). V lost 4 bases and J 3 bases, leaving 12 bases between the germline ends. The CDR3 consists of 14 residues. The CDR3 DNA reads as TGTGCCAGCAGCCCGATCGGACAACACTATGGCTACACCTTC. Residues: CASSPIGQHYGYTF.

This clonotype was found many times. The chain recombines TRBV5-1 with TRBJ2-7, with 10 nucleotides matching TRBD1. The CDR3 has 17 residues. Looked up from germline, CDR1 is SGHRS and CDR2 is YFSETQ. V lost 5 bases and J lost 5; bases outside the gene matches: 16. CDR3 in DNA: TGCGCCAGCAGGCGGGATCCCCCGGGACAGGGGTCCCACGAGCAGTACTTC. Protein sequence: CASRRDPPGQGSHEQYF.

The rearrangement links TRBV27 to TRBJ1-2, with 7 bases aligning to TRBD1. V trimming: 0 bases; J trimming: 12 bases; junction bases outside the gene matches: 10. This CDR3 contains 14 residues. The germline V gene has CDR1 MNHEY and CDR2 SMNVEV (reference sequence). The CDR3 region has the DNA TGTGCCAGCAGTTTATCAGCGGGACAGCCTACAAACACCTTC. Protein: CASSLSAGQPTNTF.

This clonotype came up many times. The chain has TRBV5-1 and TRBJ2-5, with D hard to call. Trimming left V 1 base short and J 2 bases short, with 9 bases between. The CDR3 extends over 14 amino acids. Germline V gene lookup returns CDR1 SGHRS and CDR2 YFSETQ. This CDR3 reads CASSLTSTQETQYF. The CDR3 nucleotides are TGCGCCAGCAGCTTGACCAGCACTCAAGAGACCCAGTACTTC.

This clonotype was observed many times. The rearrangement links TRBV27 to TRBJ2-2; a weak D match, TRBD2 (7 bases). The CDR3 extends over 14 amino acids. V was shortened by 3 bases and J by 5 bases, with 10 bases between the two germline ends. From germline, CDR1 is MNHEY and CDR2 SMNVEV (reference sequence). The CDR3 DNA is TGTGCCAGCAGTTTCGGGGGGCGGACCGGGGAGCTGTTTTTT. Its translation: CASSFGGRTGELFF.